This T cell receptor (beta chain) derives from a study of T-cell reconstitution after alpha-beta-depleted transplantation in children. Study-wide points: T-cell counts and diversity at one year post-transplant came mainly from newly produced T cells. After transplant, high TCRbeta diversity at day 60 in some patients arose from surviving recipient T cells and thymic progenitors.

Preparation of the TCRbeta library involved a method that used unique molecular identifiers. Via MiXCR, TCRdb re-called the PCR reads, giving one row per CDR3 protein. The sample comprises about 830,000 distinct CDR3 sequences, 16% of which are singletons, and around 5% rests with the top ten. The V gene's germline CDR1 is SGHVS and CDR2 FQNEAQ. The CDR3 is 17 residues long. Trimming cost V 3 bases and J 4 bases; bases outside gene matches: 9. This clonotype was detected only a few times. Its antigen is unknown. The sequence was collected from a male patient aged 5 to 17 who had a stem cell transplant for acute lymphoblastic leukemia, so the T cells may come from the graft donor. The sample here was PBMCs, mostly from graft donor cells, taken 360 days after TCRalphabeta/CD19-depleted stem cell transplant. V gene TRBV7-8 combines with J gene TRBJ2-5; 12 nucleotides align to TRBD2. CDR3 in DNA: TGTGCCAGCAGCTTGGGGCGACTAGCGGGAGTCCGAGAGACCCAGTACTTC. Translated: CASSLGRLAGVRETQYF.